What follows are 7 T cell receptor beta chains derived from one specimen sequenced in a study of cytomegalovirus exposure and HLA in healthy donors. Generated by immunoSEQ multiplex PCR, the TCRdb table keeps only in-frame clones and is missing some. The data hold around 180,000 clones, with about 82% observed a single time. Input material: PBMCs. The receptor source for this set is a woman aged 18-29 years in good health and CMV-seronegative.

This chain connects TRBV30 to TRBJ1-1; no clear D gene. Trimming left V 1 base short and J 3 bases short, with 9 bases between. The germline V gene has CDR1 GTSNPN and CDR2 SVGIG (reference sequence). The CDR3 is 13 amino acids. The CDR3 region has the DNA TGTGCCTGGAGTGCCAGGAGGGACACTGAAGCTTTCTTT. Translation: CAWSARRDTEAFF. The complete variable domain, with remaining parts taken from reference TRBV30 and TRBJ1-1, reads SQTIHQWPATLVQPVGSPLSLECTVEGTSNPNLYWYRQAAGRGLQLLFYSVGIGQISSEVPQNLSASRPQDRQFILSSKKLLLSDSGFYLCAWSARRDTEAFFGQGTRLTVV.

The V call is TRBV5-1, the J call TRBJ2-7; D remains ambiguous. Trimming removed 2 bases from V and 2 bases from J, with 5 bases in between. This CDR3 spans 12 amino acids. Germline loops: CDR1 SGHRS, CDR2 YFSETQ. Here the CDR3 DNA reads TGCGCCAGCAGCTTCTACCCCTACGAGCAGTACTTC. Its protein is CASSFYPYEQYF.

Here the CDR3 DNA reads TGTGCCAGTAGTCCCACGGGAAGGTTTGGCGATGCTAATGAAAAACTGTTTTTT. It specifies CASSPTGRFGDANEKLFF. The V and J genes are TRBV19 and TRBJ1-4; D uncertain. V dropped 5 bases and J dropped 3 bases, with 22 bases sitting between them. Per germline, CDR1 LNHDA and CDR2 SQIVND (reference sequence). The CDR3 is made up of 18 amino acids.

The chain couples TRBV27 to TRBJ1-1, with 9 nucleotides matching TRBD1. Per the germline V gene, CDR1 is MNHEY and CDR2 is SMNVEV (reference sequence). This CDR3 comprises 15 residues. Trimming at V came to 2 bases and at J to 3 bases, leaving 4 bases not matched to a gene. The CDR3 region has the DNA TGTGCCAGCAGTTTACTGACAGGGGGGCACACTGAAGCTTTCTTT. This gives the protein CASSLLTGGHTEAFF.

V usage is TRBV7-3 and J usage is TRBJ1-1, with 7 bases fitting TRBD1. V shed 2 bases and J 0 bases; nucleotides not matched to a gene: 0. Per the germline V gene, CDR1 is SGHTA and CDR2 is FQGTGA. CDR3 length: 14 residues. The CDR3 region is CASSLGTVNTEAFF. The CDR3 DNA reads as TGTGCCAGCAGCTTAGGGACAGTGAACACTGAAGCTTTCTTT. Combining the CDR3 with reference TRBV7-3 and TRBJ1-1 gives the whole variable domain GAGVSQTPSNKVTEKGKYVELRCDPISGHTALYWYRQSLGQGPEFLIYFQGTGAADDSGLPNDRFFAVRPEGSVSTLKIQRTERGDSAVYLCASSLGTVNTEAFFGQGTRLTVV.

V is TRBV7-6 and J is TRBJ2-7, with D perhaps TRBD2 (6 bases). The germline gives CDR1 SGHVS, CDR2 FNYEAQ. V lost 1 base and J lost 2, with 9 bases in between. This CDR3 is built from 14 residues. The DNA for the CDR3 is TGTGCCAGCAGCTTAGGGGGGACTGCCTACGAGCAGTACTTC. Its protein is CASSLGGTAYEQYF.

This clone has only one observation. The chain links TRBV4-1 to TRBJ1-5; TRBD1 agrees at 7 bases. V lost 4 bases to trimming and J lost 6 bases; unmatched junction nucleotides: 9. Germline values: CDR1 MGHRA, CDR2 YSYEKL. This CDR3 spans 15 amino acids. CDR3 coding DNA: TGCGCCAGCAGCCTTCAACCAGGGGGTCTTCAGCCCCAGCATTTT. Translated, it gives CASSLQPGGLQPQHF.